This TCR beta chain was obtained from a study of blood T cell repertoires in COVID-19 (dated by TCRdb to the early 2020s). A note on the overall study: Collaborator samples came from the United States, Italy and Spain and covered acute and convalescent phases of COVID-19. The prospective study material was composed of cDNA or gDNA derived from T cells, B-cell-depleted T cells, or PBMCs. Where HLA class I and class II types were available, the types were taken from metadata supplied by the sample provider, not from assay-based typing. Subjects who had been exposed to COVID-19, were actively infected with it, or had recovered from it provided the deeply sampled blood TCRbeta repertoires that made up the dataset. Samples were obtained from the ongoing ImmuneRACE study (first 160 participants) and from over 1,000 subjects provided by 6 global collaborators. The sample metadata nearly always contained a de-identified subject ID, COVID-19 status, age in years and sex. The repertoires were made available in a free public database intended to serve as a resource for research on the immune response to SARS-CoV-2.

Broad study findings and their caveats: Clinical and demographic metadata were provided uncurated, with the amount varying by source and participant.

TCRbeta CDR3 regions were amplified from genomic DNA by means of the immunoSEQ Assay, a bias-controlled multiplex PCR. The authors' pipeline ran thus. Within the assay, amplification of reference gene primers was used to estimate how many nucleated cells each sample contained. Sequence reads were collapsed and filtered to measure the absolute abundance of every unique TCRbeta CDR3 rearrangement. For each sample, productive Simpson clonality was calculated as the square root of Simpson's diversity index across productive rearrangements. What TCRdb holds here is the immuneACCESS table cut down to in-frame rearrangements. Part of the clones is not present; checked against another copy, under half of the missing clones reflect an unresolved V gene, and the others are unexplained. V, J and clone size are taken as reported in that table, and D and trimming were inferred from the DNA itself. In this sample the table shows 70,000 or so clones, 75% of which occur a single time. Clones ranked in the top ten supply around 21% of the sample.

The CDR3 has 14 amino acids, counting the end cysteine and phenylalanine. The retained sequence is limited to the CDR3, 42 bases, with the frame set at the first base. V and J lose 6 bases and 0 bases, and a span of 12 bases separates them. The germline V gene encodes CDR1 MNHNY and CDR2 SVGAGI (reference sequence). The collaborating institutions used their own protocols to collect whole blood in K2EDTA tubes. Collaborator samples were shipped for TCRbeta analysis as frozen whole blood, isolated PBMCs, or DNA extracted from either sample type. Points on this clone: The specificity of this receptor is unknown. Per-nucleotide qualities are absent, and no much larger clonotype sits a single base away.

Sequenced material: peripheral blood. This clonotype was obtained from a man aged 70-80 years with acute or convalescent COVID-19. This receptor chain uses TRBV6-6 and TRBJ2-7; TRBD1 is perhaps the D gene, given 6 matching bases. In nucleotide form, the sequence is TGTGCCAGCAGACCCCTGGACAGCTCCTACGAGCAGTACTTC. Protein translation: CASRPLDSSYEQYF.